Listed below are T cell receptor beta chains from one sample, sequenced in a study of T-cell reconstitution after alpha-beta-depleted transplantation in children. TCRdb analysed the PCR reads with MiXCR anew, one entry per CDR3 protein. The table records 440,000 or so distinct CDR3 sequences, roughly a tenth of them present only once. The material sequenced was PBMCs from the stem cell graft donor, taken from the stem cell graft. Source of these receptors: a human donor who donated a stem cell graft to a child with acute myeloid leukemia. Each CDR3 is given with its conserved first and last residue. A D gene is named only where the DNA matches it firmly. Size tells how often a clone was seen (once, few, many) or the class of an expanded clone, and some rows leave it out.

J,D,size,V,CDR3,DNA
TRBJ2-2,TRBD1,many,TRBV15,CATSSGTGGPGELFF,TGTGCCACCAGCAGCGGGACAGGGGGCCCCGGGGAGCTGTTTTTT
TRBJ2-1,.,many,TRBV4-1,CASRHPQGNDNEQFF,TGCGCCAGCAGACATCCTCAGGGGAATGACAATGAGCAGTTCTTC
TRBJ1-5,TRBD1,few,TRBV19,CASSTPTGGSNQPQHF,TGTGCCAGTAGTACCCCAACAGGGGGTAGCAATCAGCCCCAGCATTTT
TRBJ2-3,.,few,TRBV9,CASTRDVAGGTDTQYF,TGTGCCAGCACCCGGGATGTTGCCGGGGGCACAGATACGCAGTATTTT
TRBJ2-5,.,.,TRBV3-1,CASSQGSGTLDLLQETQYF,TGTGCCAGCAGCCAAGGGTCTGGAACACTAGATCTCCTCCAAGAGACCCAGTACTTC
TRBJ1-1,.,few,TRBV11-1,CASSQQGGSTEAFF,TGTGCCAGCAGCCAACAGGGTGGGAGCACTGAAGCTTTCTTT
TRBJ1-3,.,.,TRBV6-1,CASGSVDFGNAIYF,TGTGCCAGCGGCTCAGTGGATTTTGGAAACGCCATATATTTT
TRBJ2-2,TRBD2,.,TRBV10-2,CASRSGRNTGELFF,TGCGCCAGCAGGAGCGGGAGGAACACCGGGGAGCTGTTTTTT
TRBJ2-1,TRBD1,few,TRBV29-1,CSVDTGTGKNNEQFF,TGCAGCGTTGATACCGGGACAGGGAAGAACAATGAGCAGTTCTTC
TRBJ2-2,.,.,TRBV6-1,CASSEDRTVYTGELFF,TGTGCCAGCAGTGAAGATCGGACAGTCTACACCGGGGAGCTGTTTTTT
TRBJ1-1,.,few,TRBV2,CASSEWTAEGMNTEAFF,TGTGCCAGCAGTGAATGGACGGCAGAGGGGATGAACACTGAAGCTTTCTTT
TRBJ2-6,TRBD1,few,TRBV7-6,CALGTGSSGANVLTF,TGTGCTTTAGGGACAGGGAGCTCTGGGGCCAACGTCCTGACTTTC
TRBJ2-5,.,.,TRBV6-5,CASSYSVRQASQETQYF,TGTGCCAGCAGTTACAGTGTCAGACAGGCGAGCCAAGAGACCCAGTACTTC
TRBJ2-2,TRBD2,few,TRBV20-1,CSARPSGRNTGELFF,TGCAGTGCCCGTCCCAGCGGGAGGAACACCGGGGAGCTGTTTTTT
TRBJ1-1,.,few,TRBV7-9,CASTPNVAGEAFF,TGTGCCAGCACCCCCAACGTGGCGGGAGAAGCTTTCTTT
TRBJ1-5,TRBD1,many,TRBV20-1,CSARDRENQPQHF,TGCAGTGCTCGGGACAGGGAGAATCAGCCCCAGCATTTT
TRBJ2-7,.,.,TRBV15,CATSNRQTYEQYF,TGTGCCACCAGCAACAGGCAGACCTACGAGCAGTACTTC
TRBJ1-5,.,once,TRBV7-2,CASSSGPPHQPQHF,TGTGCCAGCAGCTCGGGACCGCCTCATCAGCCCCAGCATTTT
TRBJ2-7,.,few,TRBV5-1,CASSLSGRDYEQYF,TGCGCCAGCAGCTTGTCGGGACGGGACTACGAGCAGTACTTC
TRBJ2-7,.,.,TRBV7-9,CASSLGGPSYEQYF,TGTGCCAGCAGCTTAGGAGGGCCCTCCTACGAGCAGTACTTC
TRBJ2-5,TRBD2,many,TRBV20-1,CSARERFSVAGGPQETQYF,TGCAGTGCTAGAGAACGGTTTTCGGTAGCGGGGGGCCCCCAAGAGACCCAGTACTTC
TRBJ2-4,TRBD1,few,TRBV10-2,CASSQGAKNSQYF,TGCGCCAGCAGTCAGGGGGCCAAAAACAGTCAGTACTTC
TRBJ1-2,.,many,TRBV25-1,CASSDRVANYGYTF,TGTGCCAGCAGTGACCGGGTGGCTAACTATGGCTACACCTTC
TRBJ2-1,.,.,TRBV4-3,CASSQDRGSQFF,TGCGCCAGCAGCCAGGACCGAGGCTCGCAGTTCTTC
TRBJ2-5,.,few,TRBV20-1,CSARNTETQYF,TGCAGTGCTAGAAATACAGAGACCCAGTACTTC
TRBJ2-5,TRBD2,.,TRBV10-3,CAISVTGTSGGMYQETQYF,TGTGCCATCAGTGTAACAGGGACTAGCGGGGGGATGTACCAAGAGACCCAGTACTTC
TRBJ2-7,TRBD1,.,TRBV11-2,CASRHGTVYEQYF,TGTGCCAGCAGACACGGGACAGTATACGAGCAGTACTTC
TRBJ2-3,.,many,TRBV15,CATSRDPYYSSTDTQYF,TGTGCCACCAGCAGAGATCCGTACTATTCTAGCACAGATACGCAGTATTTT
TRBJ1-1,.,.,TRBV29-1,CSVVGAGMNTEAFF,TGCAGCGTTGTCGGGGCAGGAATGAACACTGAAGCTTTCTTT
TRBJ2-5,TRBD2,.,TRBV6-2/TRBV6-3,CASSGLAGEGETQYF,TGTGCCAGCAGCGGACTAGCGGGAGAGGGTGAGACCCAGTACTTC
TRBJ2-7,.,.,TRBV15,CATSIGWAGSYEQYF,TGTGCCACCAGCATTGGATGGGCAGGGAGCTACGAGCAGTACTTC
TRBJ2-1,.,few,TRBV7-2,CASSFALESYNEQFF,TGTGCCAGCAGCTTTGCCCTGGAATCCTACAATGAGCAGTTCTTC
TRBJ2-5,.,few,TRBV7-9,CASSFRVSQETQYF,TGTGCCAGCAGCTTCCGTGTGTCCCAAGAGACCCAGTACTTC
TRBJ1-1,TRBD1,few,TRBV20-1,CSGGTGLNTEAFF,TGCAGTGGGGGGACAGGGCTGAACACTGAAGCTTTCTTT
TRBJ2-1,.,many,TRBV6-5,CASSYSNYGYEQFF,TGTGCCAGCAGTTACTCGAACTACGGTTATGAGCAGTTCTTC
TRBJ2-6,.,.,TRBV5-5,CASSWGSREDNVLTF,TGTGCCAGCAGCTGGGGGTCTCGTGAGGACAACGTCCTGACTTTC